What follows are 10 T cell receptor beta chains derived from one specimen sequenced in a study of beta chain features in type 1 diabetes. Expressed TCRB transcripts were sequenced because the isolated RNA had all been reverse transcribed beforehand. Repertoires were generated with immunoSEQ multiplex PCR, while TCRdb's copy carries only in-frame clones and drops some. The table records about 160,000 clones, approximately 7.9% of them present only once. These receptors' targets are unknown. General study findings and limits: Significant though moderate, a shortening of TCRB CDR3s appeared in all four CD4+ subsets of Type 1 diabetes patients.

Specimen: central memory CD4+ T cells from blood. The receptors here all came from a man aged 18 to 30 with type 1 diabetes.

The chain carries TRBV7-9 and TRBJ2-6, with D maybe TRBD1 (5 bases). Trimming left V 4 bases short and J 2 bases short, with 12 bases between. Per the germline V gene, CDR1 is SEHNR and CDR2 is FQNEAQ (reference sequence). The CDR3 has 16 residues. The CDR3 region is CASSSMTVAGANVLTF. In DNA, the CDR3 is TGTGCCAGCAGCTCAATGACAGTAGCTGGGGCCAACGTCCTGACTTTC.

This clone appeared a few times. The V gene is TRBV10-3, the J gene TRBJ2-2; D gene uncertain. The ends were cut back, 4 bases at V and 0 bases at J, with 3 bases in the middle. CDR1 and CDR2 from the germline V gene are ENHRY and SYGVKD. This CDR3 has 13 residues. The CDR3 nucleotides are TGTGCCATCAGTGGAGCGAACACCGGGGAGCTGTTTTTT. The encoded protein is CAISGANTGELFF.

This clone was found many times. J is TRBJ2-7 and V is TRBV15, with D possibly being TRBD1 (5 bases). V was trimmed by 0 bases and J by 7 bases, leaving 10 bases between them. The germline gives CDR1 LNHNV, CDR2 YYDKDF (reference sequence). This CDR3 has 13 amino acids. The CDR3 spells CATSRDLGREQYF. The DNA of the CDR3 is TGTGCCACCAGCAGAGATTTGGGGCGGGAGCAGTACTTC.

V and J are TRBV29-1 and TRBJ2-7, with a possible D match to TRBD1 (7 bases). The V gene's germline CDR1 is SQVTM and CDR2 ANQGSEA. The CDR3 consists of 12 residues. Trimming cost V 4 bases and J 9 bases, with 16 bases left between them. The CDR3 DNA is TGCAGCGTTGCTCAGGGGGGCCAGGCGCAGTACTTC. Protein sequence: CSVAQGGQAQYF.

The chain joins TRBV2 to TRBJ2-7; 7 nucleotides agree with TRBD1. This CDR3 contains 15 residues. CDR1 is SNHLY and CDR2 is FYNNEI in the germline V gene. V shed 7 bases and J 0 bases; nucleotides not matched to a gene: 9. CDR3 in DNA: TGTGCCAGCATTTCTACAGGGGACAGCTCCTACGAGCAGTACTTC. It translates to CASISTGDSSYEQYF.

This chain uses TRBV28 with TRBJ2-6; D might be TRBD2 (6 bases). The CDR3 is 15 amino acids. In germline, CDR1 is MDHEN, CDR2 SYDVKM. Trimming removed 6 bases from V and 4 bases from J, with 13 bases in between. The CDR3 nucleotides are TGTGCCAGCAGGGTACCCGGGAGCGGGGCCAACGTCCTGACTTTC. Residues: CASRVPGSGANVLTF.

This sequence joins TRBV9 and TRBJ2-5; 12 bases line up with TRBD1. The CDR3 spans 19 residues. V was clipped by 4 bases and J by 6 bases; unmatched bases: 19. The germline CDR1 and CDR2 sequences are SGDLS and YYNGEE. The CDR3 protein is CASSSGPGQGARSGQTQYF. The CDR3 region has the DNA TGTGCCAGCAGCTCAGGTCCGGGACAGGGGGCGAGGTCAGGACAGACCCAGTACTTC.

This clone turned up a few times. The chain employs TRBV23-1 and TRBJ1-5, with TRBD1 identical over 7 bases. Being an ORF, TRBV23-1 has a function that is uncertain. V lost 6 bases and J lost 0; bases outside the gene matches: 17. The CDR3 has 19 amino acids. CDR3 sequence: CASRLIPHGTAYSNQPQHF. The DNA for the CDR3 is TGCGCCAGCAGACTAATCCCACATGGGACAGCTTATAGCAATCAGCCCCAGCATTTT.

This clone was counted only a few times. V usage is TRBV6-5 and J usage is TRBJ2-1; 9 nucleotides match TRBD1. Germline lookup yields CDR1 MNHEY and CDR2 SVGAGI. V lost 4 bases, J lost 9 bases, and 13 bases stayed unmatched. This CDR3 spans 16 amino acids. The CDR3 nucleotides are TGTGCCAGCAGTTCGCACCAGGGACAGGGTTATGGTGAGCAGTTCTTC. It codes for CASSSHQGQGYGEQFF.

Only a few counts were recorded for this clone. V is TRBV28 and J is TRBJ2-3, with D possibly TRBD1 on 6 matching bases. This CDR3 spans 15 amino acids. Germline V gene lookup returns CDR1 MDHEN and CDR2 SYDVKM. Between the trimmed V and J ends, which lost 3 bases and 2 bases, there was a span of 12 bases. CDR3: CASSFQGYHTDTQYF. In nucleotides, the CDR3 is TGTGCCAGCAGTTTTCAGGGGTACCACACAGATACGCAGTATTTT. The full variable domain, with the rest looked up from reference TRBV28 and TRBJ2-3, is DVKVTQSSRYLVKRTGEKVFLECVQDMDHENMFWYRQDPGLGLRLIYFSYDVKMKEKGDIPEGYSVSREKKERFSLILESASTNQTSMYLCASSFQGYHTDTQYFGPGTRLTVL.